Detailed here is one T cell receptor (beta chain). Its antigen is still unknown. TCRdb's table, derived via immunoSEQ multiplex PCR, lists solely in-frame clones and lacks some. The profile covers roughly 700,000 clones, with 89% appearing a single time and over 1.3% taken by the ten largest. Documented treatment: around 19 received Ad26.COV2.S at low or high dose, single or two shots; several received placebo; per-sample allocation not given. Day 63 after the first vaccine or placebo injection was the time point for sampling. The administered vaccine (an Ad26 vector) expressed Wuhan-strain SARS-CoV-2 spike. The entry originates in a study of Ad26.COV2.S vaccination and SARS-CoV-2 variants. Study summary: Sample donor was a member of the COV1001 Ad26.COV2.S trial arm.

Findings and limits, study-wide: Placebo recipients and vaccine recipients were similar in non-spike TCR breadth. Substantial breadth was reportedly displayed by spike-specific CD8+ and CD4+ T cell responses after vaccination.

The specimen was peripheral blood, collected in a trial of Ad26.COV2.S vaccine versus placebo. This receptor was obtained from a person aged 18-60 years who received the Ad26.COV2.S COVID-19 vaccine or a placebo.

CDR3 bases: TGTGCCAGCAGCCCACATAGCACAGATACGCAGTATTTT. Translation gives CASSPHSTDTQYF. The genes are TRBV16 and TRBJ2-3, with D uncertain. V lost 4 bases and J lost 0, with 5 bases in between. CDR1 and CDR2 from the germline V gene are KGHSY and FQNENV. The CDR3 is made up of 13 amino acids.